Described below is a single T cell receptor (beta chain) sequence and its context. Original processing notes: Nucleated cell counts were estimated from reference gene primer amplification. The assay was immunoSEQ multiplex PCR, and TCRdb's table has in-frame clones only and misses some. D and trimming were read from the DNA, whereas the V and J calls and clone size are those reported in that table. The table records over 75,000 clones, almost 80% of them present only once. This CDR3 comprises 15 residues. Trimming removed 0 bases at V and 2 bases at J, with 8 bases between. In germline, CDR1 is MNHNY, CDR2 SVGAGI (reference sequence). This sample is part of a study of blood T cell repertoires in COVID-19. Background on the study: Samples representing acute and convalescent COVID-19 were sourced from the United States, Italy and Spain. PBMCs, B-cell-depleted T cells, or T cells provided the cDNA or gDNA that made up the material.

This clonotype was obtained from a human donor in a cohort sampled during active COVID-19. The chain combines TRBV6-6 with TRBJ1-3, with a tentative D call TRBD1 (5 bases). The sample was peripheral blood. The CDR3: CASSYSPGPGNTIYF. CDR3 coding DNA: TGTGCCAGCAGTTACTCCCCAGGGCCTGGAAACACCATATATTTT.